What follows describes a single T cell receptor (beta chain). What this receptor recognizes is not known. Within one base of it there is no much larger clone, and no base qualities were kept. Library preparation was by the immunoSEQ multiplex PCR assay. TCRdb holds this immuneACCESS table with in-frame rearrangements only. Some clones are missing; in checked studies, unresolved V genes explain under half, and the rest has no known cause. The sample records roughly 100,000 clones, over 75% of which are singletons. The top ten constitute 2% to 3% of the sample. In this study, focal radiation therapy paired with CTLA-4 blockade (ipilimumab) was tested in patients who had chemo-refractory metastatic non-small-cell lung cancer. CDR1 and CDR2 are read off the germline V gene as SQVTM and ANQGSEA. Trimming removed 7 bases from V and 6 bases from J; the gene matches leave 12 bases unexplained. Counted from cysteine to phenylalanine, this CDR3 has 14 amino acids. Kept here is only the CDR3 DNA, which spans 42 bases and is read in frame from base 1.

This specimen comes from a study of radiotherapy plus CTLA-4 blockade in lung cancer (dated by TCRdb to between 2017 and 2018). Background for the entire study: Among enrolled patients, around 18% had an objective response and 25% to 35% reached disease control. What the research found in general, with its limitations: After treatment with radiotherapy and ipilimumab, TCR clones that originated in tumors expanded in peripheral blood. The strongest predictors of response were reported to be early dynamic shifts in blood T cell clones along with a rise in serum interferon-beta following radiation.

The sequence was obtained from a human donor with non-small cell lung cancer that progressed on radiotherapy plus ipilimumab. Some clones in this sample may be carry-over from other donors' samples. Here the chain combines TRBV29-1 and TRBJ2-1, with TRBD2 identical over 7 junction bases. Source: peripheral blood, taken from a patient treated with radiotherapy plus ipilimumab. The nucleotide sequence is TGCAGCGCCCCAGAGGGCGGGGGTTTCAATGAGCAGTTCTTC. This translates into CSAPEGGGFNEQFF.